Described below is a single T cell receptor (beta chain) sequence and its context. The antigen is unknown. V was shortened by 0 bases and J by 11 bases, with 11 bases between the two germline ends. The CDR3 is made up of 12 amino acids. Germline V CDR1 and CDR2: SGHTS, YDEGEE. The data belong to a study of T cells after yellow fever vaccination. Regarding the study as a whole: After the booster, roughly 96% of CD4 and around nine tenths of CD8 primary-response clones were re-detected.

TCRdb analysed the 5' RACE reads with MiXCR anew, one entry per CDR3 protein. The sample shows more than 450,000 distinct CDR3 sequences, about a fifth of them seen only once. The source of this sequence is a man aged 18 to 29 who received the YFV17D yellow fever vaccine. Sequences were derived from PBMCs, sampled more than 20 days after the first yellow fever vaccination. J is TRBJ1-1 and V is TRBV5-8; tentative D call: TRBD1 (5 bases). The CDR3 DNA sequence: TGTGCCAGCAGCTTGGGGGGGGGTATGGCTTTCTTT. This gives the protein CASSLGGGMAFF.